The TCR beta chain described here comes from a study of blood T cell repertoires in COVID-19. Profiled with immunoSEQ multiplex PCR; TCRdb holds only in-frame clones, not every one. The sample consists of 160,000 or so clones, approximately 91% of them appearing once. There are 16 residues in the CDR3. Germline assignment: CDR1 GTSNPN and CDR2 SVGIG (reference sequence). With V trimmed by 0 bases and J by 0 bases, 7 bases remained unmatched. Sequencing input: peripheral blood. The clonotype comes from a man between 18 and 35 years old with acute or convalescent COVID-19. The rearrangement joins TRBV30 to TRBJ1-1; 7 bases agree with TRBD1. DNA of the CDR3: TGTGCCTGGAGTGTACTAGGGACAGACATGAACACTGAAGCTTTCTTT. This sequence encodes CAWSVLGTDMNTEAFF.